These 17 T cell receptor beta chains were all obtained from the same sample, sequenced in a study of STAT5B mutations in CD4+ large granular lymphocyte leukemia. Profiled with immunoSEQ multiplex PCR; TCRdb holds only in-frame clones, not every one. The data contain 25,000 to 35,000 clones, about 78% of them singletons. The sample comprised CD4+ T cells from blood buffy coats. These receptor sequences come from a human donor in good health.

Only one count was recorded for this clone. V usage is TRBV6-5 and J usage is TRBJ2-3, with D possibly being TRBD1 (5 bases). V was cut by 4 bases and J by 3 bases, with 14 bases left in between. This CDR3 has 15 amino acids. Per germline, CDR1 MNHEY and CDR2 SVGAGI. In DNA, the CDR3 is TGTGCCAGCAGTTCCCCAAGGGGCGATACAGATACGCAGTATTTT. Amino acid sequence: CASSSPRGDTDTQYF.

The chain joins TRBV6-5 to TRBJ1-2; a weak D match, TRBD1 (5 bases). V was cut by 6 bases and J by 8 bases, with 13 bases left in between. Germline CDR1 MNHEY, CDR2 SVGAGI. The CDR3 length is 12 residues. The CDR3 sequence is CASRAGQHGYTF. DNA of the CDR3: TGTGCCAGCAGGGCAGGGCAACACGGCTACACCTTC.

The chain uses TRBV25-1 and TRBJ1-3; maybe TRBD1 (6 bases). This CDR3 contains 15 residues. Germline-derived CDR1 and CDR2 are MGHDK and SYGVNS. Trimming took 5 bases from V and 0 from J, leaving 11 bases between them. The CDR3 nucleotides read TGTGCCAGCAGTTCACAGGGTAGCTCTGGAAACACCATATATTTT. Residues: CASSSQGSSGNTIYF.

The chain combines TRBV29-1 with TRBJ2-3; no clear D gene. Germline V CDR1 and CDR2: SQVTM, ANQGSEA. Deletions cut 4 bases from V and 2 bases from J, with 7 bases between. The CDR3 length is 12 residues. The CDR3 DNA is TGCAGCGTTGTGAGCCTCACAGATACGCAGTATTTT. Translating it yields CSVVSLTDTQYF.

This chain joins TRBV7-8 and TRBJ2-1, with unresolved D. V dropped 3 bases and J dropped 6 bases, with 24 bases sitting between them. The CDR3 covers 18 residues. The germline V gene encodes CDR1 SGHVS and CDR2 FQNEAQ. CDR3 sequence reads: CASSFPGVPLGPANEQFF. In DNA form, the CDR3 reads TGTGCCAGCAGCTTTCCAGGTGTTCCCCTCGGACCCGCCAATGAGCAGTTCTTC.

The chain employs TRBV7-3 and TRBJ2-1, with TRBD2 matching over 9 bases. CDR3 length: 15 residues. Germline V gene sequence: CDR1 SGHTA, CDR2 FQGTGA. J gave up 8 bases and V 7 bases, and 12 bases lay outside the gene matches. The chain's CDR3 is CASITGASGTYEQFF. The CDR3 DNA sequence: TGTGCCAGCATCACAGGGGCTAGCGGGACCTATGAGCAGTTCTTC.

The rearrangement uses TRBV5-1 and TRBJ2-5; D is ambiguous. This CDR3 spans 14 amino acids. Between the trimmed V and J ends, which lost 4 bases and 5 bases, there was a span of 15 bases. The germline gives CDR1 SGHRS, CDR2 YFSETQ. CDR3 region: CASSLLMTRETQYF. CDR3 coding DNA: TGCGCCAGCAGCCTCCTGATGACCCGGGAGACCCAGTACTTC.

The chain is built from TRBV10-3 and TRBJ1-1, with a tentative D call TRBD1 (6 bases). The germline gives CDR1 ENHRY, CDR2 SYGVKD. The CDR3 contains 15 residues. Trimming removed 0 bases from V and 4 bases from J, with 12 bases in between. The CDR3 here is CAISESKGGPTEAFF. Here the CDR3 DNA reads TGTGCCATCAGTGAGTCGAAAGGGGGGCCCACTGAAGCTTTCTTT.

V gene TRBV11-3 combines with J gene TRBJ2-5; a possible D gene is TRBD1 (5 bases). Germline CDR1 is SGHNT and CDR2 is YENEEA. The V end was cut by 3 bases, the J end by 5 bases, with 13 bases between. CDR3 size: 14 residues. CDR3 residues: CASSLGRASETQYF. In DNA form, the CDR3 reads TGTGCCAGCAGCTTGGGCAGGGCGAGCGAGACCCAGTACTTC.

This clone showed up just a few times. The J gene is TRBJ1-2, the V gene TRBV30; D unresolved. Trimming removed 0 bases at V and 4 bases at J, with 6 bases between. The CDR3 extends over 12 amino acids. CDR1 is GTSNPN and CDR2 is SVGIG in the germline V gene (reference sequence). CDR3 protein: CAWSVEGYGYTF. The CDR3 DNA reads as TGTGCCTGGAGTGTAGAAGGCTATGGCTACACCTTC. Full variable domain (outside the CDR3, taken from reference TRBV30 and TRBJ1-2): SQTIHQWPATLVQPVGSPLSLECTVEGTSNPNLYWYRQAAGRGLQLLFYSVGIGQISSEVPQNLSASRPQDRQFILSSKKLLLSDSGFYLCAWSVEGYGYTFGSGTRLTVV.

The chain has TRBV6-5 and TRBJ1-1; D is ambiguous. CDR1 MNHEY and CDR2 SVGAGI come from the germline V gene. V lost 2 bases and J 1 base, leaving 8 bases between the germline ends. This CDR3 region has 14 residues. The CDR3: CASSYLPGNTEAFF. CDR3 in DNA: TGTGCCAGCAGTTACCTACCTGGGAACACTGAAGCTTTCTTT.

This clone was seen only a few times. The chain combines TRBV5-6 with TRBJ2-2; 8 bases are a match to TRBD1. Germline V CDR1 and CDR2: SGHDT, YYEEEE. The CDR3 has 15 amino acids. V trimming: 6 bases; J trimming: 1 base; junction bases outside the gene matches: 5. CDR3 sequence (DNA): TGTGCCAGCAAAGGACAGGGACGGAACACCGGGGAGCTGTTTTTT. This translates into CASKGQGRNTGELFF.

The chain is built from TRBV7-9 and TRBJ2-6; D is perhaps TRBD1 (6 bases). The ends were cut back, 5 bases at V and 2 bases at J, with 19 bases in the middle. Germline loops: CDR1 SEHNR, CDR2 FQNEAQ (reference sequence). The CDR3 has 18 residues. The CDR3 nucleotides read TGTGCCAGCAGCCAAGGACAGTCGGCTGGGACTGGGGCCAACGTCCTGACTTTC. Protein product: CASSQGQSAGTGANVLTF.

This clone showed up just once. The V call is TRBV29-1, the J call TRBJ2-3; D not certain. V lost 5 bases to trimming and J lost 4 bases, with 16 bases between them. CDR1 and CDR2 from the germline V gene are SQVTM and ANQGSEA. The CDR3 runs 14 residues. CDR3 protein: CSVRLRVEADTQYF. In nucleotides, the CDR3 is TGCAGCGTTAGACTTAGGGTCGAGGCAGATACGCAGTATTTT.

The chain recombines TRBV7-8 with TRBJ2-1; TRBD2 matches at 7 bases. Germline CDR1 is SGHVS and CDR2 is FQNEAQ. The CDR3 runs to 13 residues. V gave up 2 bases and J gave up 10 bases; unmatched junction bases: 5. Here the CDR3 reads CASSLREGLEQFF. CDR3 coding DNA: TGTGCCAGCAGCTTAAGGGAGGGCCTGGAGCAGTTCTTC.

This clone was found a few times. The V call is TRBV19, the J call TRBJ1-1; 9 nucleotides align to TRBD1. Germline V gene sequence: CDR1 LNHDA, CDR2 SQIVND (reference sequence). This CDR3 is 15 amino acids long. V trimming: 5 bases; J trimming: 0 bases; junction bases outside the gene matches: 4. The CDR3 sequence: CASSPRTGVNTEAFF. The CDR3 DNA sequence: TGTGCCAGTAGTCCCCGGACAGGGGTGAACACTGAAGCTTTCTTT.

This clone was seen just once. V gene TRBV7-2 combines with J gene TRBJ2-4; tentative D call: TRBD1 (5 bases). V lost 1 base to trimming and J lost 6 bases, with 16 bases between them. Germline V gene data show CDR1 as SGHTA and CDR2 as FQGNSA. The CDR3 is 16 residues long. This chain's CDR3 is CASSLGVGALGNIQYF. The CDR3 DNA follows: TGTGCCAGCAGCTTAGGAGTAGGGGCCCTAGGAAACATTCAGTACTTC.